The clone carrying this T cell receptor beta chain was counted only a few times. Sequencing libraries for TCR beta were prepared with iRepertoire HTBI primers and Arm-PCR of CDR3 regions. TCRdb independently ran MiXCR on the multiplex PCR reads; one entry per CDR3 protein. The table includes some 450,000 distinct CDR3 sequences, about 25% detected once. The entry originates in a study of regulatory T cells in long-lasting Graves disease. Overall study: Persistent cases took antithyroid drugs over 5 years and stayed TSH receptor antibody positive.

Time point meaning: persistent/refractory GD, antithyroid drugs over 5 years with positive TRAb. After RNA was extracted from PBMCs, the TCR library was made from it. Staff took about 10 milliliters of peripheral blood and put it into EDTA tubes. Germline trimming cut 3 bases from V and 4 bases from J; bases unmatched to any gene: 6. This CDR3 has 14 amino acids. Per germline, CDR1 SEHNR and CDR2 FQNEAQ (reference sequence). Sequences were derived from peripheral blood mononuclear cells (PBMCs), sampled when the disease was refractory, from a patient treated with antithyroid drugs. This sequence was found in a female donor with Graves disease. V is TRBV7-9 and J is TRBJ2-7; 7 bases line up with TRBD1. The CDR3 DNA is TGTGCCAGCAGCTTCCCGGGACAGACATACGAGCAGTACTTC. Residues: CASSFPGQTYEQYF.